Sequencing of this T cell receptor beta chain was carried out in a study of blood T cell repertoires in COVID-19. The CDR3 runs to 16 residues. CDR1 MNHNS and CDR2 SASEGT come from the germline V gene. The junction had 7 bases not matched to a gene; V was cut back by 4 bases and J by 0 bases. Cohort 3 recovery required two negative PCRs, clearance, or symptom resolution. This clone turned up a few times. Clones were sequenced by immunoSEQ multiplex PCR, and TCRdb holds only the in-frame ones, with some missing. The data contain more than 300,000 clones, about 92% of them singletons. The specimen sequenced was PBMCs or T cells enriched from blood (not recorded which). This TCR was recovered from a woman in her 30s who had recovered from COVID-19. V and J are TRBV6-1 and TRBJ2-7, with 9 bases that match TRBD1. CDR3 nucleotides: TGTGCCAGCAGTGTATTACCGGGACAGGGCTCCTACGAGCAGTACTTC. Its protein is CASSVLPGQGSYEQYF.